This TCR beta chain originates from a study of shared clonotypes between healthy human individuals. Study context: Each donor's CD4 naive and CD4 memory cells filled three plates apiece, CD8 naive two, and CD8 memory one.

Regarding this clone: Its cognate antigen is unknown.

The donors, healthy adults who were HIV-negative, had experienced no recent acute infections or vaccinations. Only in-frame clones appear in the TCRdb table, and some are missing; sequencing was by immunoSEQ multiplex PCR. The data hold 2 million to 2.5 million clones, with approximately 93% observed a single time. General study findings and limits: Sampling covered blood only; tissue repertoires likely differ. Several donors showed sharing of approximately 5% of naive CD4 clonotypes.

V was clipped by 4 bases and J by 4 bases, with 9 bases between them. Per the germline V gene, CDR1 is SGHRS and CDR2 is YFSETQ. The CDR3 has 13 residues. This receptor was taken from a man aged 18 to 35 in good health. Some clones in this sample may be carry-over from other donors' samples. The chain links TRBV5-1 to TRBJ1-5; no firm D call. Sequenced: naive CD4+ T cells from PBMCs. Documented subset: CD45RA+ positively selected. The CDR3 spells CASSMGQNQPQHF. DNA for the CDR3: TGCGCCAGCAGCATGGGCCAGAATCAGCCCCAGCATTTT.